Listed below are T cell receptor beta chains from one sample, sequenced in a study of blood T cell repertoires in COVID-19. The method was immunoSEQ multiplex PCR; TCRdb's version includes in-frame clones alone and lacks a portion of them. The table lists tens of thousands of clones, more than 70% of them singletons. The sequenced sample consisted of peripheral blood. These receptors all stem from a woman older than 75 with active or convalescent COVID-19. Each CDR3 is given with its conserved first and last residue. A D gene is named only where the DNA matches it firmly. The size field is filled for only some rows; it gives once, few, many or a size class.

DNA: TGTGCCAGCGGGGACAGGGTGACCTATGGCTACACCTTC
CDR3: CASGDRVTYGYTF
V: TRBV6-5
length: 13
D: TRBD1
J: TRBJ1-2
size: .

DNA: TGTGCCAGCAGGCCCGGGGGGGGTGACTATGGCTACACCTTC
CDR3: CASRPGGGDYGYTF
V: TRBV28
length: 14
D: .
J: TRBJ1-2
size: .

DNA: TGCGGACGCCGCCTAGGTGGGGGGGCATCCTACGAGCAGTACTTC
CDR3: CGRRLGGGASYEQYF
V: TRBV23-1
length: 15
D: .
J: TRBJ2-7
size: .

DNA: TGTGCCAGCAGTTTGTCTGGGACCGGGGGTCAGCCCCAGCATTTT
CDR3: CASSLSGTGGQPQHF
V: TRBV28
length: 15
D: .
J: TRBJ1-5
size: .

DNA: TGCGCCAGCAGCCAAGTTCTAGCGGCCGTTTACGAGCAGTACTTC
CDR3: CASSQVLAAVYEQYF
V: TRBV4-3
length: 15
D: TRBD2
J: TRBJ2-7
size: once

DNA: TGCGCCAGCAATGGCCAATGGGACTCCTACACTGAAGCTTTCTTT
CDR3: CASNGQWDSYTEAFF
V: TRBV23-1
length: 15
D: .
J: TRBJ1-1
size: .

DNA: TGTGCCAGCAGCCTATCACCGGGGACAACTAATGAAAAACTGTTTTTT
CDR3: CASSLSPGTTNEKLFF
V: TRBV5-5
length: 16
D: .
J: TRBJ1-4
size: .

DNA: TGTGCCAGCAGTGAAGTGGCAGGGGCAACAGCGGGAGCCCCGTTCTTC
CDR3: CASSEVAGATAGAPFF
V: TRBV6-1
length: 16
D: TRBD2
J: TRBJ2-1
size: .

DNA: TGCGCCAGCAGCCCGAGACAGGGTCCAAACAATGAGCAGTTCTTC
CDR3: CASSPRQGPNNEQFF
V: TRBV4-1
length: 15
D: TRBD1
J: TRBJ2-1
size: once

DNA: TGTGCCAGCAGCCCGGGACAGGGGATGAACACTGAAGCTTTCTTT
CDR3: CASSPGQGMNTEAFF
V: TRBV7-3
length: 15
D: TRBD1
J: TRBJ1-1
size: .

DNA: TGTGCCAGCACGGGGACAGGGGCCAAGGTCGCTGAAGCTTTCTTT
CDR3: CASTGTGAKVAEAFF
V: TRBV2
length: 15
D: TRBD1
J: TRBJ1-1
size: .

DNA: TGCGCCAGCAGTCACCATAGCTCCTACAATGAGCAGTTCTTC
CDR3: CASSHHSSYNEQFF
V: TRBV10-2
length: 14
D: .
J: TRBJ2-1
size: .

DNA: TGTGCCAGCAGTTTGCGGAACTATGGCTACACCTTC
CDR3: CASSLRNYGYTF
V: TRBV28
length: 12
D: .
J: TRBJ1-2
size: .

DNA: TGCGCCAGCAGCTTGGCCGGGACTGGCTACGGGGCCAACGTCCTGACTTTC
CDR3: CASSLAGTGYGANVLTF
V: TRBV5-1
length: 17
D: .
J: TRBJ2-6
size: .

DNA: TGTGCCAGCAGCTTAGGGACTGCTTCCGTGGGACTTCGGACAGATACGCAGTATTTT
CDR3: CASSLGTASVGLRTDTQYF
V: TRBV7-2
length: 19
D: .
J: TRBJ2-3
size: .

DNA: TGTGCCAGCGGCGAGACCCAGTACTTC
CDR3: CASGETQYF
V: TRBV2
length: 9
D: .
J: TRBJ2-5
size: .

DNA: TGTGCCAGCAGTGGGGGGCAGGGTCTGGCCCAAGAGACCCAGTACTTC
CDR3: CASSGGQGLAQETQYF
V: TRBV6-1
length: 16
D: .
J: TRBJ2-5
size: .

DNA: TGCGCCAGCAGCCGCGTCCACATAACAGGGGAGTACTCACCCCTCCACTTT
CDR3: CASSRVHITGEYSPLHF
V: TRBV4-1
length: 17
D: TRBD1
J: TRBJ1-6
size: .

DNA: TGTGCCAGCAGTGACTCGGCGGGAGGAGGAGATACGCAGTATTTT
CDR3: CASSDSAGGGDTQYF
V: TRBV6-4
length: 15
D: TRBD2
J: TRBJ2-3
size: few

DNA: TGCGCCAGCAGCTTGGTGGTAGCGGGAGGTCAAGAGACCCAGTACTTC
CDR3: CASSLVVAGGQETQYF
V: TRBV5-1
length: 16
D: TRBD2
J: TRBJ2-5
size: .

DNA: TGTGCCAGCAGCTCGGACAGCCTTAACTATGGCTACACCTTC
CDR3: CASSSDSLNYGYTF
V: TRBV5-4
length: 14
D: .
J: TRBJ1-2
size: .

DNA: TGCGCCAGCAGAGGACTAGCGGGAGATGTTGACACCGGGGAGCTGTTTTTT
CDR3: CASRGLAGDVDTGELFF
V: TRBV5-1
length: 17
D: TRBD2
J: TRBJ2-2
size: .

DNA: TGCGCCAGCAGCCAAGTTCCACTAGCGGGGGGGAATAATGAGCAGTTCTTC
CDR3: CASSQVPLAGGNNEQFF
V: TRBV4-1
length: 17
D: TRBD2
J: TRBJ2-1
size: .

DNA: TGTGCCAGCAGTTATAGAGAGACTAACTATGGCTACACCTTC
CDR3: CASSYRETNYGYTF
V: TRBV7-2
length: 14
D: .
J: TRBJ1-2
size: once

DNA: TGTGCCAGCAGCAGACGATCCGGGACAGGGAATGACGAGCAGTACTTC
CDR3: CASSRRSGTGNDEQYF
V: TRBV9
length: 16
D: TRBD1
J: TRBJ2-7
size: .

DNA: TGTGCCAGCAGTTCGGCCGGGGAGTGGGCCCAGCATTTT
CDR3: CASSSAGEWAQHF
V: TRBV6-2/TRBV6-3
length: 13
D: .
J: TRBJ1-5
size: .

DNA: TGTGCCAGCAATGTCCGGGACAGTGAAGCTTTCTTT
CDR3: CASNVRDSEAFF
V: TRBV28
length: 12
D: TRBD1
J: TRBJ1-1
size: .

DNA: TGTGCCAGCAGCAAAGGGGGCGGGACTTTTTATGGCTACACCTTC
CDR3: CASSKGGGTFYGYTF
V: TRBV21-1
length: 15
D: .
J: TRBJ1-2
size: .

DNA: TGTGCCAGCAGTAGACAGGGGGGGTTTGAGGGCCAGTACTTC
CDR3: CASSRQGGFEGQYF
V: TRBV6-5
length: 14
D: TRBD1
J: TRBJ2-5
size: .

DNA: TGTGCCAGCAGACCCACTAGCGGGGACTACGAGCAGTACTTC
CDR3: CASRPTSGDYEQYF
V: TRBV2
length: 14
D: TRBD2
J: TRBJ2-7
size: .

DNA: TGTGCCAGCAGCTTAGGGCGGGACAGGGGAGAGACCCAGTACTTC
CDR3: CASSLGRDRGETQYF
V: TRBV7-3
length: 15
D: TRBD1
J: TRBJ2-5
size: few

DNA: TGCGCCAGCAAACAGGGCAGTAACACTGAAGCTTTCTTT
CDR3: CASKQGSNTEAFF
V: TRBV5-1
length: 13
D: .
J: TRBJ1-1
size: .

DNA: TGTGCCAGCAGGGGGCTCCAAGAGACCCAGTACTTC
CDR3: CASRGLQETQYF
V: TRBV2
length: 12
D: .
J: TRBJ2-5
size: .

DNA: TGCAGCCCCGGGACGGACGGGAGGGGTTGGTTCTGGGGTTCATACAATGAGCAGTTCTTC
CDR3: CSPGTDGRGWFWGSYNEQFF
V: TRBV29-1
length: 20
D: TRBD2
J: TRBJ2-1
size: .

DNA: TGTGCCAGCAGTTTTCTAACGACAGGACTGGGAGGCTACACCTTC
CDR3: CASSFLTTGLGGYTF
V: TRBV6-5
length: 15
D: .
J: TRBJ1-2
size: .

DNA: TGTGCCAGCAGCTTGGATGCGGGAGGTAGCTCCTACGAGCAGTACTTC
CDR3: CASSLDAGGSSYEQYF
V: TRBV5-4
length: 16
D: TRBD2
J: TRBJ2-7
size: .

DNA: TGCGCCAGCAGCCAAGAATTCCGGGCGGACTTGAAGAAACTGTTTTTT
CDR3: CASSQEFRADLKKLFF
V: TRBV4-1
length: 16
D: .
J: TRBJ1-4
size: .

DNA: TGTGCCAGCAGCCCCCCAGTGGGACAGGGACCAAACACCATATATTTT
CDR3: CASSPPVGQGPNTIYF
V: TRBV7-9
length: 16
D: TRBD1
J: TRBJ1-3
size: .

DNA: TGTGCCAGTATGGGGGGACATACGCAGTATTTT
CDR3: CASMGGHTQYF
V: TRBV19
length: 11
D: .
J: TRBJ2-3
size: .

DNA: TGTGCCAGCAGCACGGGACAGAACCTCAATCAGCCCCAGCATTTT
CDR3: CASSTGQNLNQPQHF
V: TRBV5-5
length: 15
D: TRBD1
J: TRBJ1-5
size: .

DNA: TGTGCCAGCAGCCCAGGCGGGAGTAGGGGCTACACCTTC
CDR3: CASSPGGSRGYTF
V: TRBV3-1/TRBV3-2
length: 13
D: .
J: TRBJ1-2
size: .

DNA: TGTGCCAGCAGCGCCCGGGGTTCCGCTTACACCGGGGAGCTGTTTTTT
CDR3: CASSARGSAYTGELFF
V: TRBV7-2
length: 16
D: .
J: TRBJ2-2
size: .

DNA: TGTGCCAGCAGTAAAGCGGGAGTCACCGGGGAGCTGTTTTTT
CDR3: CASSKAGVTGELFF
V: TRBV6-4
length: 14
D: TRBD2
J: TRBJ2-2
size: .

DNA: TGCGCCAGCAGCTTCCTCCGCGGGAGCGGGAATCGCTACAATGAGCAGTTCTTC
CDR3: CASSFLRGSGNRYNEQFF
V: TRBV5-1
length: 18
D: TRBD2
J: TRBJ2-1
size: .

DNA: TGTGCCAGAAGCTTGGCGGGACCCGATTCAGTCCGACAGGTTTGTAACTATGGCTACACCTTC
CDR3: CARSLAGPDSVRQVCNYGYTF
V: TRBV5-3
length: 21
D: .
J: TRBJ1-2
size: .

DNA: TGTGCCAGCAGCGCCTTAGCGGGACAGGGTAGAGATGAGCAGTTCTTC
CDR3: CASSALAGQGRDEQFF
V: TRBV9
length: 16
D: .
J: TRBJ2-1
size: .

DNA: TGTGCCAGTTCGCCGTCTGGGTCGAGGCTCCACGAGCAGTACTTC
CDR3: CASSPSGSRLHEQYF
V: TRBV9
length: 15
D: .
J: TRBJ2-7
size: few

DNA: TGCGCCAGCAGCTTGGCAGGGGAAAGCAATCAGCCCCAGCATTTT
CDR3: CASSLAGESNQPQHF
V: TRBV5-1
length: 15
D: .
J: TRBJ1-5
size: once

DNA: TGTGCCAGCAGTCTTCTCGCGGTTCGGACTGAAGCTTTCTTT
CDR3: CASSLLAVRTEAFF
V: TRBV27
length: 14
D: .
J: TRBJ1-1
size: .

DNA: TGTGCCAGCAGCAGGACAGGGTTGAACACTGAAGCTTTCTTT
CDR3: CASSRTGLNTEAFF
V: TRBV3-1/TRBV3-2
length: 14
D: TRBD1
J: TRBJ1-1
size: .

DNA: TGCGCCAGCAGTCGACCGGGGCCAGGGGCCGAGCAGTACTTC
CDR3: CASSRPGPGAEQYF
V: TRBV5-1
length: 14
D: .
J: TRBJ2-7
size: few

DNA: TGCGCCAGCAGTTCCGGGACACTCAAGGGTGAAGCTTTCTTT
CDR3: CASSSGTLKGEAFF
V: TRBV10-1
length: 14
D: .
J: TRBJ1-1
size: .

DNA: TGCGCCAGCAGCCAAGAGTCGGGGGTAGAGAACACTGAAGCTTTCTTT
CDR3: CASSQESGVENTEAFF
V: TRBV4-1
length: 16
D: .
J: TRBJ1-1
size: few

DNA: TGTGCCAGCAGCTCAGGGGCTACTCAGCCCCAGCATTTT
CDR3: CASSSGATQPQHF
V: TRBV7-6
length: 13
D: .
J: TRBJ1-5
size: .